Listed below are T cell receptor beta chains from one sample, sequenced in a study of CD8 T cells in ankylosing spondylitis. TCRdb redid the calling of the 5' RACE reads with MiXCR, one entry per CDR3 protein. The table includes 700,000 to 850,000 distinct CDR3 sequences, about 12% detected once. Specimen: blood, either unsorted or a sorted T cell fraction (not recorded which). All receptors derive from a male donor with ankylosing spondylitis. CDR3s include the opening cysteine and the closing phenylalanine or tryptophan. The D gene is left open where the match is weak. Clone size is given for some rows only: seen once, a few or many times, or a class if the clone is expanded.

cdr3_length	d_call	v_call	clone_size	j_call	cdr3_aa	cdr3_nt
13	NA	TRBV20-1	NA	TRBJ1-1	CSASADSDTEAFF	TGCAGTGCTAGTGCCGACAGCGACACTGAAGCTTTCTTT
13	NA	TRBV4-2	NA	TRBJ1-1	CASSQQVHTEAFF	TGTGCCAGCAGCCAACAGGTCCACACTGAAGCTTTCTTT
16	NA	TRBV15	NA	TRBJ2-2	CATSPRAQPNTGELFF	TGTGCCACCAGCCCCCGGGCACAGCCGAACACCGGGGAGCTGTTTTTT
14	NA	TRBV25-1	NA	TRBJ1-6	CASSEGSVIRTLHF	TGTGCCAGCAGTGAGGGCAGCGTAATTCGGACCCTCCACTTT
17	TRBD1	TRBV29-1	few	TRBJ1-1	CSVPGQGLSYRNTEAFF	TGCAGCGTCCCGGGACAGGGGTTGTCTTATCGGAACACTGAAGCTTTCTTT
13	TRBD2	TRBV4-3	NA	TRBJ2-1	CASSHGTSNEQFF	TGCGCCAGCAGCCACGGGACTAGCAATGAGCAGTTCTTC
16	NA	TRBV20-1	many	TRBJ1-6	CSARVFKNGANSPLHF	TGCAGTGCTAGAGTTTTCAAAAACGGGGCCAATTCACCCCTCCACTTT
17	TRBD2	TRBV27	few	TRBJ2-2	CASKSSARGMNTGELFF	TGTGCCAGCAAATCTTCCGCGCGGGGGATGAACACCGGGGAGCTGTTTTTT
14	TRBD1	TRBV12-3/TRBV12-4	few	TRBJ1-1	CASSLTGAATEAFF	TGTGCCAGCAGTTTAACAGGGGCCGCCACTGAAGCTTTCTTT
14	TRBD1	TRBV5-1	NA	TRBJ1-2	CASSTEDRVSGYTF	TGCGCCAGCAGCACCGAGGACAGGGTCTCAGGCTACACCTTC
13	TRBD1	TRBV7-2	NA	TRBJ1-4	CASSSGQAEKLFF	TGTGCCAGCAGCTCCGGACAGGCTGAAAAACTGTTTTTT